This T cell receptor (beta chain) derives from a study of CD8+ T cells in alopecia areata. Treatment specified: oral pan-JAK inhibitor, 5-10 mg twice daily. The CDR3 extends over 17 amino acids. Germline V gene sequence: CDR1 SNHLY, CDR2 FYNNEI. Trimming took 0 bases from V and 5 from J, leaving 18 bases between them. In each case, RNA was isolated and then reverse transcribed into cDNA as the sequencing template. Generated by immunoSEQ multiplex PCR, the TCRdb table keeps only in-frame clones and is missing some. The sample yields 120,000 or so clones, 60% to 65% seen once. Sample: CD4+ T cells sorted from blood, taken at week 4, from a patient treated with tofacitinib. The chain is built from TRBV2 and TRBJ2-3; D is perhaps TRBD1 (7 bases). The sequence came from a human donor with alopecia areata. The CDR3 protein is CASSEANRGLWIDTQYF. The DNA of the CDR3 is TGTGCCAGCAGTGAAGCTAACAGGGGACTTTGGATAGATACGCAGTATTTT.